This passage covers 17 T cell receptor beta chains from one sample sequenced in a study of shared clonotypes between healthy human individuals. The protocol was immunoSEQ multiplex PCR, while the TCRdb copy is restricted to in-frame clones and leaves out a portion. The sample has some 500,000 clones; less than 96% are singletons. Sequencing used naive CD4+ T cells sorted from blood. The subset was: CD45RA+ positively selected. The receptors were gathered from a woman under 40 in good health.

The chain recombines TRBV28 with TRBJ1-2; maybe TRBD1 (5 bases). Trimming stripped 4 bases from V and 2 bases from J, with 20 bases between. The germline CDR1 and CDR2 sequences are MDHEN and SYDVKM. The CDR3 has 17 amino acids. CDR3 bases: TGTGCCAGCAGTTCCGTCGGGGACCTCGGGAGGAACTATGGCTACACCTTC. It codes for CASSSVGDLGRNYGYTF.

The chain employs TRBV29-1 and TRBJ2-1; D not certain. The CDR3 has 13 amino acids. V lost 5 bases and J 6 bases, leaving 14 bases between the germline ends. CDR1 and CDR2 from the germline V gene are SQVTM and ANQGSEA. CDR3 DNA: TGCAGCGTTCGAACAGAACCCAGCAATGAGCAGTTCTTC. Residues: CSVRTEPSNEQFF.

The genes are TRBV11-2 and TRBJ2-5; D unresolved. V was shortened by 5 bases and J by 5 bases, with 12 bases between the two germline ends. Germline V CDR1 and CDR2: SGHAT, FQNNGV. CDR3 size: 13 residues. The CDR3 region is CASSHGSLETQYF. Written as DNA, the CDR3 is TGTGCCAGCAGCCACGGGTCCCTGGAGACCCAGTACTTC.

V usage is TRBV28 and J usage is TRBJ2-1, with TRBD2 identical over 9 bases. CDR1 and CDR2 from the germline V gene are MDHEN and SYDVKM. CDR3 length: 17 amino acids. Trimming removed 3 bases from V and 6 bases from J; junction bases left unmatched: 12. In DNA form, the CDR3 reads TGTGCCAGCAGTTTGTGGGGTGCTAGCGGGACTGGCAATGAGCAGTTCTTC. This codes for CASSLWGASGTGNEQFF. The full variable domain, completed using reference TRBV28 and TRBJ2-1, is DVKVTQSSRYLVKRTGEKVFLECVQDMDHENMFWYRQDPGLGLRLIYFSYDVKMKEKGDIPEGYSVSREKKERFSLILESASTNQTSMYLCASSLWGASGTGNEQFFGPGTRLTVL.

The V call is TRBV7-3, the J call TRBJ2-7; D perhaps matches TRBD1 (6 bases). V lost 1 base, J lost 2 bases, and 9 bases lay in between. The CDR3 length is 14 residues. Germline values: CDR1 SGHTA, CDR2 FQGTGA. CDR3 DNA: TGTGCCAGCAGCTTAAGTCGGGACACCTACGAGCAGTACTTC. Amino acids: CASSLSRDTYEQYF.

The chain recombines TRBV20-1 with TRBJ2-5; possible D gene TRBD2, 6 bases. The germline V gene has CDR1 DFQATT and CDR2 SNEGSKA (reference sequence). The CDR3 loop spans 11 amino acids. Trimming shortened V by 1 base and J by 11 bases, and 11 bases separated the two germline ends. CDR3 bases: TGCAGTGCTAGAGTCCGTCGGGAGCAGTACTTC. It translates to CSARVRREQYF.

This chain uses TRBV19 with TRBJ2-7, with 10 bases fitting TRBD2. CDR1 is LNHDA and CDR2 is SQIVND in the germline V gene (reference sequence). CDR3 size: 15 residues. Trimming took 4 bases from V and 3 from J; bases not matched to a gene: 6. The CDR3 region has the DNA TGTGCCAGTAGTAGATTTGGGACTAGCGACTACGAGCAGTACTTC. Translating it yields CASSRFGTSDYEQYF. The complete variable domain, with remaining parts taken from reference TRBV19 and TRBJ2-7, reads DGGITQSPKYLFRKEGQNVTLSCEQNLNHDAMYWYRQDPGQGLRLIYYSQIVNDFQKGDIAEGYSVSREKKESFPLTVTSAQKNPTAFYLCASSRFGTSDYEQYFGPGTRLTVT.

For this clone: The same CDR3 is also encoded by other DNA sequences in this sample. This chain uses TRBV28 with TRBJ2-1; 10 positions agree with TRBD2. The germline CDR1 and CDR2 sequences are MDHEN and SYDVKM. This CDR3 spans 15 amino acids. V trimming: 3 bases; J trimming: 4 bases; junction bases outside the gene matches: 3. CDR3 DNA: TGTGCCAGCAGTTTTGAACTAGCGGGATACAATGAGCAGTTCTTC. Translating it yields CASSFELAGYNEQFF.

The gene calls are TRBV7-3 and TRBJ2-2, with D perhaps TRBD1 (6 bases). CDR3 length: 16 residues. The germline CDR1 and CDR2 sequences are SGHTA and FQGTGA. Trimming took off 6 bases at V and 1 base at J, with 15 bases between the two ends. The CDR3 reads CASRLTSGENTGELFF. CDR3 coding DNA: TGTGCCAGCAGGCTTACTTCAGGGGAGAACACCGGGGAGCTGTTTTTT.

This rearrangement joins TRBV4-1 to TRBJ2-5; TRBD2 aligns across 7 bases. J lost 5 bases, V lost 0 bases, and 15 bases had no gene match. The CDR3 loop spans 18 amino acids. Per the germline V gene, CDR1 is MGHRA and CDR2 is YSYEKL. CDR3 nucleotides: TGCGCCAGCAGCCAAGAAAGAGTTAGCGGGTTGGGGAGGGAGACCCAGTACTTC. Amino acids: CASSQERVSGLGRETQYF.

The V gene is TRBV28, the J gene TRBJ2-5; possibly TRBD1 for D (6 bases). This CDR3 spans 12 amino acids. Germline lookup yields CDR1 MDHEN and CDR2 SYDVKM. V was clipped by 4 bases and J by 4 bases, with 7 bases between them. The CDR3 coding sequence is TGTGCCAGCAGTTGGGGGCGAGAGACCCAGTACTTC. It translates to CASSWGRETQYF.

The chain carries TRBV19 and TRBJ2-1; TRBD2 agrees at 9 bases. Germline CDR1 and CDR2: LNHDA and SQIVND (reference sequence). The CDR3 sequence is 16 residues long. The junction had 5 bases not matched to a gene; V was cut back by 4 bases and J by 1 base. The CDR3 DNA reads TGTGCCAGTAGTACCCTGACTAGCGGTTCCTACAATGAGCAGTTCTTC. It codes for CASSTLTSGSYNEQFF.

The CDR3 region is CASSVGAGELFF. In DNA, the CDR3 is TGTGCCAGCAGCGTGGGGGCCGGGGAGCTGTTTTTT. This rearrangement joins TRBV7-2 to TRBJ2-2; D tentatively reads TRBD1 or TRBD2 (5 bases each). Germline loops: CDR1 SGHTA, CDR2 FQGNSA. The ends were cut back, 5 bases at V and 6 bases at J, with 7 bases in the middle. The CDR3 has 12 amino acids.

The V and J genes are TRBV11-2 and TRBJ1-1; D is uncertain. Between the trimmed V and J ends, which lost 0 bases and 10 bases, there was a span of 18 bases. The CDR3 extends over 15 amino acids. From germline, CDR1 is SGHAT and CDR2 FQNNGV. The CDR3 sequence: CASSLDTVLGIVAFF. CDR3 DNA: TGTGCCAGCAGCTTAGATACAGTTTTGGGAATTGTAGCTTTCTTT.

This clone appeared a single time. This sequence joins TRBV19 and TRBJ2-7; D is undetermined. V was cut by 5 bases and J by 0 bases, with 5 bases left in between. Germline CDR1 reads LNHDA; CDR2 reads SQIVND (reference sequence). This CDR3 comprises 12 residues. The chain's CDR3 is CASSASSYEQYF. CDR3 DNA sequence: TGTGCCAGTAGTGCCAGCTCCTACGAGCAGTACTTC.

This clone was recorded only once. The chain carries TRBV11-2 and TRBJ2-5; D is possibly TRBD2 (5 bases). With the DNA end fitting TRBJ2-7 better, the J assignment may be wrong. The CDR3 length is 13 residues. Germline V gives CDR1 SGHAT, CDR2 FQNNGV. The CDR3 nucleotides are TGTGCCAGCAGCACCGGACGGGAATACGAGCAGTACTTC. Translated, it gives CASSTGREYEQYF.

The genes are TRBV10-3 and TRBJ2-3, with D hard to call. V gave up 1 base and J gave up 0 bases, with 17 bases separating them. The germline CDR1 and CDR2 sequences are ENHRY and SYGVKD. CDR3 size: 18 residues. CDR3 in DNA: TGTGCCATCAGTGAGTTTCCCCCCCGAGGTACTAGCACAGATACGCAGTATTTT. Its translation is CAISEFPPRGTSTDTQYF.